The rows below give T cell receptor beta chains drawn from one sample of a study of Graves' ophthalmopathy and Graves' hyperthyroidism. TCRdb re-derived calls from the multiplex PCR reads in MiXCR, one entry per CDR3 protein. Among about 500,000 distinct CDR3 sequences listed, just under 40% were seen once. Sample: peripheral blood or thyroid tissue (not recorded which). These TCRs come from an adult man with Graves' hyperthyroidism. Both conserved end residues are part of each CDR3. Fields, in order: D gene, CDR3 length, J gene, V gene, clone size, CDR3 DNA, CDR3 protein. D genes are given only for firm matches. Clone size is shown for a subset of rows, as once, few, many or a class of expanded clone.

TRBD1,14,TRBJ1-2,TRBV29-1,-,TGCAGCGTTGAAGGGACAGGGGACCCCTATGGCTACACCTTC,CSVEGTGDPYGYTF
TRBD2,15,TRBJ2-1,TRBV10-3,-,TGTGCCATCAGGAGTGGGACTAGCGGGAGAAATGAGCAGTTCTTC,CAIRSGTSGRNEQFF
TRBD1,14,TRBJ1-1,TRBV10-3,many,TGTGCCACCTCTCCGACAGGGGTCTCGGCTGAAGCTTTCTTT,CATSPTGVSAEAFF
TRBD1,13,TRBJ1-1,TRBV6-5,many,TGTGCCAGCAGAACGACAGGGTTCACTGAAGCTTTCTTT,CASRTTGFTEAFF
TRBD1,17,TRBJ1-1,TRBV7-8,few,TGTGCCAGCAGCTTAGAGGGGACAGGGGGCCTGGTGGCTGAAGCTTTCTTT,CASSLEGTGGLVAEAFF
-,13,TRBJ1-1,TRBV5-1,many,TGTGCCAGCAGCTTGCCGCAGAACACTGAAGCTTTCTTT,CASSLPQNTEAFF
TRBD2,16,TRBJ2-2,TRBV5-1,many,TGCGCCAGCAGCTTGGAGGGGCTAGCGGGCACCGGGGAGCTGTTTTTT,CASSLEGLAGTGELFF
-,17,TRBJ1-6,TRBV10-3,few,TGTGCCAGCAGTGAACCTAGTTCGATAGGAATCTATTCACCCCTCCACTTT,CASSEPSSIGIYSPLHF
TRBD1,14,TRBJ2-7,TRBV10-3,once,TGTGCCAGCTCGCGACAGGGACAGCTCTACGAGCAGTACTTC,CASSRQGQLYEQYF
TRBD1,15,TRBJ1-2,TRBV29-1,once,TGCAGCGTTGAAGAGGAACATGGGACAGGGGGTGGCCACACCTTC,CSVEEEHGTGGGHTF
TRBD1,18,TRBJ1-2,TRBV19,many,TGTGCCAGTAGTATAGATTCGTTGGGGGACAGGGATTTTCGTGGCTACACCTTC,CASSIDSLGDRDFRGYTF
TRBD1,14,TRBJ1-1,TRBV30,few,TGTGCCTGGAGTCCGGGGACAGGGCAGGTTGAAGCTTTCTTT,CAWSPGTGQVEAFF
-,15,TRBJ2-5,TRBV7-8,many,TGTGCCAGCAGCCAGGCTGGAGAATTCCAAGAGACCCAGTACTTC,CASSQAGEFQETQYF
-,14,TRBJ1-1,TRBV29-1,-,TGCAGCGTTGAAGAGTACAGTATGAACACTGAAGCTTTCTTT,CSVEEYSMNTEAFF
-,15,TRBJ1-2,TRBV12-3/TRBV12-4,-,TGTGCCAGCAGTCTTGCTCCTTGGGTAAACTATGGCTACACCTTC,CASSLAPWVNYGYTF
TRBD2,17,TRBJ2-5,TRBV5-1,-,TGCGCCAGCAGCCCGAGGACGGGACTAGGGGCGGAGGAGACCGAGTACTTC,CASSPRTGLGAEETEYF
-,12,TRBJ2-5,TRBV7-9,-,TGTGCCAGCAGCCCCTGGAGAGAGACCCAGTACTTC,CASSPWRETQYF
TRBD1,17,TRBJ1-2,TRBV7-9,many,TGTGCCAGCAGCTTAGTATCCGGGACAGGAGCAAACTATGGCTACACCTTC,CASSLVSGTGANYGYTF
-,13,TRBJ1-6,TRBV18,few,TGTGCCAGCTCACCCCTAGATAATTCACCCCTCCACTTT,CASSPLDNSPLHF
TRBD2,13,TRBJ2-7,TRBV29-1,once,TGCAGCGTTGCGTCGGCGGGAGTGGGGGAGCAGTGCTTC,CSVASAGVGEQCF
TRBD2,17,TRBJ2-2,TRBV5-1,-,TGCGCCAGCAGCTTGGTTGCACTAGCGGGAGTTACCGGGGAGCTGTTTTTT,CASSLVALAGVTGELFF
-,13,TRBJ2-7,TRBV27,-,TGTGCCAGCAGCCCGGGACCAACCTACGAGCAGTGCTTC,CASSPGPTYEQCF
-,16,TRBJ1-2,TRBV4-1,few,TGCGCCAGCAGCCAAGATAGGGGACGCCGGGGCTATGGCTACACCTTC,CASSQDRGRRGYGYTF
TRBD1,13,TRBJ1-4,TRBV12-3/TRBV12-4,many,TGTGCCAGCAGTTGGGGACAGGGGGAAAAACTGTTTTTT,CASSWGQGEKLFF
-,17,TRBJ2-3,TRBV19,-,TGTGCCAGTAGCTTGGTAGGAAGGACCCTCTACACAGATACGCAGTATTTT,CASSLVGRTLYTDTQYF
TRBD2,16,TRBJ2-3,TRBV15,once,TGTGCCACCAGCAGAGATTGGGCGGGGGTCACAGATACGCAGTATTTT,CATSRDWAGVTDTQYF
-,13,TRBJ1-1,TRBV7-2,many,TGTGCCAGCAGCTTAAAGGTGAACACTGAAGCTTTCTTT,CASSLKVNTEAFF
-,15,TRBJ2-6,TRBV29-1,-,TGCAGCGTTGGGACCGGGGGCTCTGGGGCCAACGTCCTGACTTTC,CSVGTGGSGANVLTF
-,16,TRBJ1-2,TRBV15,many,TGTGCCACCAGCAGAGATCTCTCCAGTCAAGGGGATGGCTACACCTTC,CATSRDLSSQGDGYTF
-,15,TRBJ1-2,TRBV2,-,TGTGCCAGCTCACCCCCCCGGGGGCTGACTTATGGCTACACCTTC,CASSPPRGLTYGYTF
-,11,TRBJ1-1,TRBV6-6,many,TGTGCCAGCAGTGCCTTCACTGAAGCTTTCTTT,CASSAFTEAFF
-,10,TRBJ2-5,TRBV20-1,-,TGCAGTGCTAGCCACGAGGCCCAGTACTTC,CSASHEAQYF
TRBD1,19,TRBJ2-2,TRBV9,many,TGTGCCAGCAGCGTAGAGGAGAGGTTGGACAGGGGCCGGCACGGGGAGCTGTTTTTT,CASSVEERLDRGRHGELFF
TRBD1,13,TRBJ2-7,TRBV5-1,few,TGCGCCAGCAGCTTGGGGGGACAGTCTGGGCAGTACTTC,CASSLGGQSGQYF
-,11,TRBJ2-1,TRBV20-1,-,TGCAGTGCCATGGTCTACAATGAGCAGTTCTTC,CSAMVYNEQFF
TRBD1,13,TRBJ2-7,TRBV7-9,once,TGTGCCACCTCGGACAGGGGGGACTACGAGCAGTACTTC,CATSDRGDYEQYF
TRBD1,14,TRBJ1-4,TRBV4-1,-,TGTGCCAGCAGCCCAGAGGGGGCGGATCAAAAACTGTTTTTT,CASSPEGADQKLFF
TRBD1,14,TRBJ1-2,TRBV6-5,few,TGTGCCAGCAGTTACTCGAGACAGGGGAATGGCTACACCTTC,CASSYSRQGNGYTF
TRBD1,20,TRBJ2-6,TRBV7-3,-,TGTGCCAGCATCTGGACCCCGGGACAGGGATCCCCCTCTGGGGCCAACGTCCTGACTTTC,CASIWTPGQGSPSGANVLTF
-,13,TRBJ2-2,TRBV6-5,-,TGTGCCAGCAGCATCGCCCGGATCGGGGAGCTGCTTTTT,CASSIARIGELLF
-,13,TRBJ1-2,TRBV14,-,TGTGCCAGCAGCCAATTTCAGGGGTCTGGCTACACCTTC,CASSQFQGSGYTF
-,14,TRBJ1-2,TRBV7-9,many,TGTGCCAGCAGCTTAGGGACAGTCGTGTATGGCTACACCTTC,CASSLGTVVYGYTF
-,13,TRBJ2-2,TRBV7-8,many,TGTGCCAGCAGCTTATGGGTCACCGGGGAGCTGTTTTTT,CASSLWVTGELFF
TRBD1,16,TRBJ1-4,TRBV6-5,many,TGTGCCAGCAGTTACGTAGGGACAGGAAAAGGCGAAAAACTGTTTTTT,CASSYVGTGKGEKLFF
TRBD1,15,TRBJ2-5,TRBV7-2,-,TGTGCCAGCAGCCCCTCGACAGGGGACCAAGAGACCCAGTACTTC,CASSPSTGDQETQYF
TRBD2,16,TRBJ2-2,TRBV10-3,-,TGTGCCATCAGTGAAGGACTAGCGGGATCCACCGGGGAGCTGTTTTTT,CAISEGLAGSTGELFF